This T cell receptor beta chain was found in a study of cytomegalovirus exposure and HLA in healthy donors. Study-wide findings and caveats: Cytomegalovirus-associated status was assigned to some 160 TCR beta chains.

This clone was detected only a few times. Its antigen is not identified. V gave up 8 bases and J gave up 2 bases, with 13 bases separating them. CDR1 LNHDA and CDR2 SQIVND come from the germline V gene (reference sequence). The CDR3 runs 14 residues. Libraries were prepared by immunoSEQ multiplex PCR; TCRdb keeps only in-frame clonotypes and omits some of them. The sample lists roughly 84,000 clones; just over 90% were seen once. What was sequenced was PBMCs. The rearrangement joins TRBV19 to TRBJ1-5, with D possibly being TRBD1 (6 bases). This TCR came from a man under 40 in good health and CMV-seronegative. The CDR3 reads CASQGGQGNQPQHF. CDR3 nucleotides: TGTGCCAGTCAAGGGGGACAAGGCAATCAGCCCCAGCATTTT. Based on the CDR3 plus reference TRBV19 and TRBJ1-5, the full variable domain is DGGITQSPKYLFRKEGQNVTLSCEQNLNHDAMYWYRQDPGQGLRLIYYSQIVNDFQKGDIAEGYSVSREKKESFPLTVTSAQKNPTAFYLCASQGGQGNQPQHFGDGTRLSIL.